A selection of T cell receptor beta chains follows, all from one sample in a study of T cells expressing NK-cell markers. TCRdb reprocessed the 5' RACE reads; each CDR3 protein has one entry and no DNA is given. Its listing shows 150,000 to 160,000 distinct CDR3 sequences. Source material: blood T cells: a sorted CD56 or NKG2C T cell subset, CD4+ or CD8+ T cells, or bulk PBMC T cells (not recorded which). The receptors come from a woman between 45 and 65 years old in good health. Each CDR3 is given with its conserved first and last residue.

TRBJ2-3 | 14 | TRBV24-1 | CATSDSAVADTQYF
TRBJ2-1 | 14 | TRBV11-1 | CASSFGTAFGEQFF
TRBJ2-1 | 15 | TRBV5-1 | CASSWETSGPGEQFF
TRBJ2-2 | 15 | TRBV24-1 | CATSPTGGNTGELFF
TRBJ2-1 | 15 | TRBV20-1 | CSARDPGGARVEQFF
TRBJ2-3 | 13 | TRBV2 | CASSRVSTDTQYF
TRBJ1-1 | 16 | TRBV12-3/TRBV12-4 | CASSPGDSRRDTEAFF
TRBJ2-7 | 14 | TRBV7-9 | CASSFPPGRNEQYF
TRBJ2-1 | 15 | TRBV11-2 | CASSLSDGSYNEQFF
TRBJ2-5 | 15 | TRBV2 | CASSELLRIQETQYF
TRBJ1-5 | 14 | TRBV20-1 | CSAGWAGQNQPQHF
TRBJ1-2 | 14 | TRBV29-1 | CSVETAYGSYGYTF
TRBJ2-7 | 16 | TRBV23-1 | CARQTERSGGLYEQYF
TRBJ2-1 | 13 | TRBV30 | CAWTGQNYNEQFF
TRBJ2-5 | 15 | TRBV13 | CASSAGTGGVETQYF
TRBJ2-2 | 16 | TRBV25-1 | CASSDPGLADTGELFF
TRBJ2-7 | 13 | TRBV20-1 | CSARGQGTYEQYF
TRBJ1-5 | 13 | TRBV12-3/TRBV12-4 | CASRKQGSQPQHF
TRBJ1-4 | 16 | TRBV20-1 | CSARDRQGPTNEKLFF
TRBJ2-1 | 17 | TRBV11-2 | CASSSRLGGERVNEQFF
TRBJ2-7 | 13 | TRBV2 | CASSGPHSYEQYF
TRBJ2-2 | 16 | TRBV11-2 | CASSSNPGLNTGELFF
TRBJ2-5 | 13 | TRBV11-3 | CASTTGQGETQYF
TRBJ2-2 | 15 | TRBV7-9 | CASSASGLRTGELFF
TRBJ2-2 | 12 | TRBV7-6 | CASGKDTGELFF
TRBJ2-1 | 15 | TRBV5-1 | CASSLGERKNNEQFF
TRBJ2-2 | 15 | TRBV11-2 | CASSPPGLDTGELFF
TRBJ2-5 | 17 | TRBV4-1 | CASSKGTGGQYQETQYF
TRBJ2-4 | 18 | TRBV11-3 | CASSLDSYSPLAKNIQYF
TRBJ2-1 | 14 | TRBV6-5 | CASSYHGTLAEQFF
TRBJ2-7 | 14 | TRBV4-1 | CASSQLGTAYEQYF
TRBJ1-1 | 14 | TRBV13 | CASSTRTGIPEAFF
TRBJ1-6 | 14 | TRBV25-1 | CASGGGGSGSPLHF
TRBJ2-1 | 14 | TRBV13 | CASSFNSLDNEQFF
TRBJ2-5 | 13 | TRBV4-2 | CASSQGTAETQYF
TRBJ1-1 | 15 | TRBV7-6 | CASSTTGGEFTEAFF
TRBJ1-6 | 13 | TRBV27 | CASSQDYNSPLHF
TRBJ1-1 | 14 | TRBV4-1 | CASSQGSMNTEAFF
TRBJ2-1 | 15 | TRBV10-3 | CAIRVGTSGNYEQFF
TRBJ2-3 | 11 | TRBV11-2 | CASSFTGTQYF
TRBJ2-7 | 15 | TRBV13 | CASSPSGTDTYEQYF
TRBJ2-4 | 17 | TRBV4-1 | CASSQISRELAKNIQYF
TRBJ2-1 | 16 | TRBV28 | CASSSPPGGGSDEQFF
TRBJ2-1 | 14 | TRBV6-1 | CASNRQGSYNEQFF
TRBJ2-7 | 14 | TRBV20-1 | CSARDLDRRNEQYF
TRBJ2-1 | 13 | TRBV6-1 | CASRVFTYNEQFF
TRBJ2-4 | 13 | TRBV6-1 | CASTEPDYTIQYF
TRBJ2-7 | 15 | TRBV6-2/TRBV6-3 | CAIHPGRVLSYEQYF
TRBJ2-7 | 13 | TRBV5-6 | CASSLDANYEQYF
TRBJ2-7 | 15 | TRBV30 | CAWDRGPEISYEQYF
TRBJ2-4 | 11 | TRBV6-5 | CASSPGDIQYF
TRBJ2-1 | 15 | TRBV24-1 | CATDRGVSLDNEQFF
TRBJ1-6 | 16 | TRBV4-2 | CASSQDQEGKGSPLHF